Below, 21 T cell receptor beta chains from the same sample are listed, as sequenced in a study of radiotherapy plus CTLA-4 blockade in lung cancer. Some clones are missing from TCRdb's copy, which holds only in-frame ones; the method was immunoSEQ multiplex PCR. The table has some 78,000 clones, around 86% seen once. The sample here was peripheral blood, taken from a patient treated with radiotherapy plus ipilimumab. Receptors were obtained from a human donor with non-small cell lung cancer who had a partial response to radiotherapy plus ipilimumab.

This chain connects TRBV14 to TRBJ2-7, with a weak D call TRBD2 (5 bases). In germline, CDR1 is SGHDN, CDR2 FVKESK. Trimming took off 2 bases at V and 2 bases at J, with 16 bases between the two ends. CDR3 length: 16 amino acids. The CDR3 DNA follows: TGTGCCAGCAGCCAATCAGGCGGACTCAAAACCTACGAGCAGTACGTC. This codes for CASSQSGGLKTYEQYV.

In DNA, the CDR3 is TGTGCCAGCAGCTTAGCGGAGCCGCGGAACACTGAAGCTTTCTTT. This translates into CASSLAEPRNTEAFF. J is TRBJ1-1 and V is TRBV7-8; no definite D call. This CDR3 comprises 15 residues. Germline CDR1 is SGHVS and CDR2 is FQNEAQ. Trimming pared 0 bases from V and 1 base from J, leaving 9 bases between. Supplemented by reference TRBV7-8 and TRBJ1-1, the full variable domain reads GAGVSQSPRYKVAKRGQDVALRCDPISGHVSLFWYQQALGQGPEFLTYFQNEAQLDKSGLPSDRFFAERPEGSVSTLKIQRTQQEDSAVYLCASSLAEPRNTEAFFGQGTRLTVV.

The chain carries TRBV19 and TRBJ2-7, with D perhaps TRBD1 (5 bases). The V and J ends lost 6 bases and 7 bases respectively, with 16 bases between them. This CDR3 has 13 residues. Germline V gene data show CDR1 as LNHDA and CDR2 as SQIVND (reference sequence). CDR3 in amino acids: CASSLDSSDEQYV. For the CDR3, the DNA is TGTGCCAGTAGCCTAGACAGTTCTGATGAGCAGTACGTC.

J is TRBJ2-7 and V is TRBV18; D possibly corresponds to TRBD1 (5 bases). Germline V CDR1 and CDR2: KGHSH, LQKENI. V lost 8 bases to trimming and J lost 3 bases, with 17 bases between them. The CDR3 is made up of 14 amino acids. CDR3 nucleotide sequence: TGTGCCAGCACCCTCGCCGGCAGGGTCTACGAGCAGTACTTC. Its protein is CASTLAGRVYEQYF.

The chain uses TRBV5-4 and TRBJ1-1; 7 nucleotides agree with TRBD1. CDR3 length: 15 residues. After removal of 2 bases from V and 3 bases from J, the junction contained 7 bases not matched to a gene. The germline CDR1 and CDR2 sequences are SGHNT and YYREEE (reference sequence). The CDR3 spells CASSFPGGPDTEAFF. The CDR3 region has the DNA TGTGCCAGCAGCTTTCCAGGGGGTCCCGACACTGAAGCTTTCTTT.

This clone appeared a single time. The J gene is TRBJ2-3, the V gene TRBV19, with D possibly being TRBD1 (7 bases). Germline CDR1 LNHDA, CDR2 SQIVND (reference sequence). Deletions cut 5 bases from V and 2 bases from J, with 14 bases between. The CDR3 loop spans 15 amino acids. The CDR3 DNA is TGTGCCAGTAGTCTCCAGGGGGGTTTCACAGATACGCAGTATTTT. As protein: CASSLQGGFTDTQYF.

The chain is built from TRBV2 and TRBJ1-4, with D maybe TRBD1 (6 bases). V lost 6 bases and J lost 8, with 10 bases in between. This CDR3 has 12 residues. The germline CDR1 and CDR2 sequences are SNHLY and FYNNEI. CDR3 region: CASRDSWEKLFF. The CDR3, as DNA: TGTGCCAGCAGGGACAGCTGGGAAAAACTGTTTTTT.

V gene TRBV10-3 combines with J gene TRBJ2-6; 9 bases align to TRBD1. V was clipped by 11 bases and J by 4 bases; unmatched bases: 21. CDR3 length: 19 residues. Germline values: CDR1 ENHRY, CDR2 SYGVKD. The chain's CDR3 is CAVTPTGQGRSGGANVLTF. CDR3 nucleotides: TGTGCCGTCACCCCCACGGGACAGGGCCGGTCGGGCGGGGCCAACGTCCTGACTTTC.

The V call is TRBV28, the J call TRBJ1-6; D unresolved. Trimming took off 6 bases at V and 0 bases at J, with 9 bases between the two ends. The CDR3 is 15 residues long. Germline CDR1 is MDHEN and CDR2 is SYDVKM. DNA of the CDR3: TGTGCCAGCAGATCACCGAGCTCCTATAATTCACCCCTCCACTTT. Encoded protein: CASRSPSSYNSPLHF.

The V and J genes are TRBV5-6 and TRBJ1-1; D is undetermined. The CDR3 is 14 residues long. The germline gives CDR1 SGHDT, CDR2 YYEEEE. With 4 bases removed from V and 1 base from J, the gap between germline ends came to 11 bases. DNA for the CDR3: TGTGCCAGCAGCCGAGGATTGGGGAACACTGAAGCTTTCTTT. Its translation: CASSRGLGNTEAFF.

This chain links TRBV6-1 with TRBJ2-2; 7 bases map to TRBD2. V was clipped by 8 bases and J by 4 bases; unmatched bases: 10. This CDR3 region has 15 residues. The germline CDR1 and CDR2 sequences are MNHNS and SASEGT. CDR3 region: CASRTRLAVTGELFF. CDR3 DNA sequence: TGTGCCAGCCGAACACGGCTAGCGGTCACCGGGGAGCTGTTTTTT.

The genes are TRBV27 and TRBJ2-1, with a weak D call TRBD2 (5 bases). Trimming removed 6 bases at V and 10 bases at J, with 13 bases between. CDR3 length: 12 residues. CDR1 and CDR2 from the germline V gene are MNHEY and SMNVEV (reference sequence). The CDR3 DNA reads TGTGCCAGCAGCCCCGACGGACTCGAGCAGTTCTTC. Protein sequence: CASSPDGLEQFF.

The chain links TRBV27 to TRBJ2-7, with 8 bases that match TRBD2. Per germline, CDR1 MNHEY and CDR2 SMNVEV (reference sequence). The V gene end was trimmed by 8 bases and the J gene end by 7 bases; junction bases not matched to a gene: 7. CDR3 length equals 12 residues. The CDR3 loop is CASSPGGREQYF. The CDR3 DNA follows: TGTGCCAGCTCGCCGGGGGGGAGGGAGCAGTACTTC.

The chain is built from TRBV5-6 and TRBJ2-3, with TRBD1 identical over 9 bases. This CDR3 has 14 amino acids. From germline, CDR1 is SGHDT and CDR2 YYEEEE. The V and J ends lost 3 bases and 4 bases, in that order; junction bases with no gene match: 3. In DNA form, the CDR3 reads TGTGCCAGCAGCTGGGGACAGGGCCCAGATACGCAGTATTTT. This gives the protein CASSWGQGPDTQYF.

The J gene is TRBJ2-3, the V gene TRBV30; a weak D match, TRBD2 (5 bases). Germline loops: CDR1 GTSNPN, CDR2 SVGIG (reference sequence). V lost 0 bases, J lost 0 bases, and 7 bases lay in between. CDR3 length: 14 residues. CDR3 sequence reads: CAWSVGGSTDTQYF. The DNA for the CDR3 is TGTGCCTGGAGTGTAGGAGGCAGCACAGATACGCAGTATTTT.

The genes are TRBV27 and TRBJ2-1; a possible D gene is TRBD2 (6 bases). The ends were cut back, 5 bases at V and 8 bases at J, with 16 bases in the middle. Germline-derived CDR1 and CDR2 are MNHEY and SMNVEV (reference sequence). The CDR3 is 14 residues long. The CDR3 DNA reads TGTGCCAGCAGTAATCGGGCGGGGTTGGATGAGCAGTTCTTC. Residues: CASSNRAGLDEQFF.

V and J are TRBV19 and TRBJ1-5; D may be TRBD1 (5 bases). Germline V gene lookup returns CDR1 LNHDA and CDR2 SQIVND (reference sequence). Trimming took off 4 bases at V and 1 base at J, with 11 bases between the two ends. The length of the CDR3 is 15 residues. The CDR3 nucleotides are TGTGCCAGTAGTACTCAATCAGGGAGCAATCAGCCCCAGCATTTT. Amino acids: CASSTQSGSNQPQHF.

The chain joins TRBV21-1 to TRBJ2-2; the DNA was not compared with TRBD2, the D call given in the table. TRBV21-1 is assigned pseudogene status. The CDR3 runs 14 residues. The CDR3 loop reads CASSNKLRTGELFF. CDR3 bases: TGTGCCAGCAGCAACAAGTTGAGGACCGGGGAGCTGTTTTTT.

The chain links TRBV5-1 to TRBJ2-5; TRBD1 aligns across 9 bases. CDR3 length: 14 residues. Trimming removed 4 bases from V and 5 bases from J; junction bases left unmatched: 6. Germline-derived CDR1 and CDR2 are SGHRS and YFSETQ. The chain's CDR3 is CASSGTGTGETQYF. The CDR3 coding sequence is TGCGCCAGCAGCGGGACAGGGACGGGTGAGACCCAGTACTTC.

The chain links TRBV7-6 to TRBJ2-2; possibly TRBD2 for D (5 bases). CDR3 size: 16 residues. Trimming took off 3 bases at V and 0 bases at J, with 11 bases between the two ends. Per the germline V gene, CDR1 is SGHVS and CDR2 is FNYEAQ. The CDR3 region has the DNA TGTGCCAGCAGCTTTCATCCGGGAACGAACACCGGGGAGCTGTTTTTT. This sequence encodes CASSFHPGTNTGELFF.

The genes are TRBV4-1 and TRBJ2-1, with unresolved D. Germline CDR1 MGHRA, CDR2 YSYEKL. The ends were cut back, 0 bases at V and 7 bases at J, with 13 bases in the middle. The CDR3 extends over 15 amino acids. The CDR3 spells CASSQDQEGGNEQFF. For the CDR3, the DNA is TGCGCCAGCAGCCAAGATCAGGAAGGTGGGAATGAGCAGTTCTTC.